This entry is about one TCR beta chain. The sample belongs to a study of blood T cell repertoires in COVID-19. V lost 3 bases and J lost 3, with 14 bases in between. CDR1 is MNHEY, CDR2 SVGEGT, per germline. The CDR3 extends over 15 amino acids. Per the original data handling: Estimation of nucleated cell counts was performed using reference gene primer amplification. TCRdb's table, derived via immunoSEQ multiplex PCR, lists solely in-frame clones and lacks some. V and J calls and clone size are as listed in that table; D and trimming were resolved from the DNA. There are around 300,000 clones in the sample; around 82% occur only once, and over 8.5% lies in the top ten.

This sequence joins TRBV6-2 or TRBV6-3 and TRBJ1-1; tentatively, D is TRBD1 (6 bases). Sequencing input: peripheral blood. This receptor was obtained from a woman in her 50s who had recovered from COVID-19. The chain's CDR3 is CASSYGGAGDTEAFF. The CDR3 nucleotides are TGTGCCAGCAGTTATGGGGGCGCAGGGGACACTGAAGCTTTCTTT.